The 7 T cell receptor beta chains in this list originate from one sample, sequenced in a study of cytomegalovirus exposure and HLA in healthy donors. The PCR contained 60 Vbeta and 13 Jbeta primers. Generated by immunoSEQ multiplex PCR, the TCRdb table keeps only in-frame clones and is missing some. The sample contains about 150,000 clones, 79% of which appear only once. The sample taken for sequencing was PBMCs. The receptors were gathered from a male donor in good health and CMV-seronegative.

This chain joins TRBV2 and TRBJ1-2; 12 bases match TRBD1. CDR1 SNHLY and CDR2 FYNNEI come from the germline V gene. J lost 8 bases, V lost 6 bases, and 4 bases had no gene match. The length of the CDR3 is 13 residues. The CDR3 region has the DNA TGTGCCAGCAGCTGGGACAGGGGGCAAGGCTACACCTTC. The encoded protein is CASSWDRGQGYTF.

In its sample, this clone was seen a few times. The CDR3 loop reads CASSYGTLLEQYF. The CDR3 region has the DNA TGTGCCAGCAGCTACGGGACTCTACTCGAGCAGTACTTC. The V call is TRBV27, the J call TRBJ2-7; TRBD2 might be the D (6 bases). The CDR3 totals 13 residues. Germline CDR1 is MNHEY and CDR2 is SMNVEV (reference sequence). Trimming took off 6 bases at V and 6 bases at J, with 15 bases between the two ends.

V and J are TRBV5-1 and TRBJ1-4; tentatively, D is TRBD1 (5 bases). The CDR3 extends over 18 amino acids. Germline V gene sequence: CDR1 SGHRS, CDR2 YFSETQ. Trimming took 2 bases from V and 0 from J, leaving 17 bases between them. The CDR3 nucleotides read TGCGCCAGCAGCTTAAGGACAACCACTACCTCAACTAATGAAAAACTGTTTTTT. This codes for CASSLRTTTTSTNEKLFF.

The V and J genes are TRBV7-8 and TRBJ1-3, with TRBD1 matching over 9 bases. With 7 bases clipped from V and 4 bases from J, the junction kept 17 bases outside the gene matches. Germline CDR1 reads SGHVS; CDR2 reads FQNEAQ. This CDR3 is built from 18 residues. CDR3 coding DNA: TGTGCCAGCACCCCATCCCCGACAGGGGGGGGATCCGGAAACACCATATATTTT. It codes for CASTPSPTGGGSGNTIYF.

J is TRBJ2-2 and V is TRBV5-1; D may be TRBD1 (7 bases). The CDR3 is made up of 16 amino acids. V was clipped by 0 bases and J by 7 bases, with 16 bases between them. Germline loops: CDR1 SGHRS, CDR2 YFSETQ. The DNA for the CDR3 is TGCGCCAGCAGCTTGGGAGGAGGGGGCGCAAACGGGGAGCTGTTTTTT. Its translation is CASSLGGGGANGELFF. The full variable domain, its missing parts supplied by reference TRBV5-1 and TRBJ2-2, is KAGVTQTPRYLIKTRGQQVTLSCSPISGHRSVSWYQQTPGQGLQFLFEYFSETQRNKGNFPGRFSGRQFSNSRSEMNVSTLELGDSALYLCASSLGGGGANGELFFGEGSRLTVL.

The CDR3 DNA reads TGTGCCAGCAGCGTTGGACAGGGGCTAGATACGCAGTATTTT. Encoded protein: CASSVGQGLDTQYF. The chain combines TRBV7-9 with TRBJ2-3, with 9 nucleotides matching TRBD1. The length of the CDR3 is 14 residues. Trimming removed 5 bases from V and 5 bases from J; junction bases left unmatched: 5. CDR1 is SEHNR and CDR2 is FQNEAQ in the germline V gene (reference sequence).

The J gene is TRBJ1-1, the V gene TRBV5-6, with 7 bases matching TRBD1. Germline V lookup: CDR1 SGHDT, CDR2 YYEEEE. Germline trimming cut 1 base from V and 0 bases from J; bases unmatched to any gene: 3. This CDR3 spans 15 amino acids. CDR3 residues: CASSLPRGMNTEAFF. The CDR3 nucleotides read TGTGCCAGCAGCTTGCCCAGGGGGATGAACACTGAAGCTTTCTTT.